The 7 T cell receptor beta chains reported below all come from one sample, sequenced in a study of blood T cells in healthy people across ages. A sample-barcoded 5' primer and a J-beta primer mix were used in a second PCR of about 7 to 12 cycles. TCRdb called the 5' RACE reads again in MiXCR, with one record for every CDR3 protein. Of hundreds of thousands of distinct CDR3 sequences listed, over 40% are singletons. The sample taken for sequencing was blood. The receptors come from an older man in good health.

V usage is TRBV5-1 and J usage is TRBJ1-2; 7 positions agree with TRBD1. Germline V lookup: CDR1 SGHRS, CDR2 YFSETQ. This CDR3 region has 14 residues. V dropped 0 bases and J dropped 6; count of bases not matched to a gene: 5. CDR3 coding DNA: TGCGCCAGCAGCTTGGAATACGGACAGGATGGCTACACCTTC. It yields the protein CASSLEYGQDGYTF.

Concerning this clonotype: This may be a read error, as it is one base from a much larger clone. This chain links TRBV4-3 with TRBJ2-1; D unclear. The V gene's germline CDR1 is LGHNA and CDR2 YSLEER. The CDR3 runs to 13 residues. In DNA, the CDR3 is TGCGCCAGCAGCCAAGGACATTACAGTGAGCAGTTCTTC. It encodes CASSQGHYSEQFF.

The chain links TRBV4-2 to TRBJ2-5, with 11 bases identical to TRBD2. Unmatched junction bases numbered 22, after V lost 8 bases and J lost 11 bases. CDR1 is LGHNA and CDR2 is YNFKEQ in the germline V gene. CDR3 length equals 17 residues. Here the CDR3 reads CASGSSGGVTRYNEQYF. CDR3 bases: TGTGCCAGCGGGAGTAGCGGGGGGGTAACCCGATACAATGAGCAGTACTTC.

The CDR3 region has the DNA TGTGCCAGCAGCCAGGCTGAGGGGGGGAGCACTGAAGCTTTCTTT. This translates into CASSQAEGGSTEAFF. The chain employs TRBV3-1 and TRBJ1-1, with a tentative D call TRBD1 (6 bases). The CDR3 is 15 residues long. In germline, CDR1 is LGHDT, CDR2 YNNKEL (reference sequence). V shed 3 bases and J shed 4 bases, with 15 bases lying between them.

The chain has TRBV18 and TRBJ1-6; D uncertain. Trimming left V 10 bases short and J 5 bases short, with 18 bases between. Looked up from germline, CDR1 is KGHSH and CDR2 is LQKENI. The CDR3 runs 15 residues. This CDR3 reads CATLPTPTNNSPLHF. The CDR3, as DNA: TGTGCCACTCTTCCGACACCGACGAATAATTCACCCCTCCACTTT.

In its sample, this clonotype was seen many times. The rearrangement uses TRBV6-2 or TRBV6-3 and TRBJ1-5, with D hard to call. The CDR3 has 12 residues. With 5 bases removed from V and 1 base from J, the gap between germline ends came to 3 bases. Germline loops: CDR1 MNHEY, CDR2 SVGEGT. The CDR3 spells CASSTSNQPQHF. The CDR3, as DNA: TGTGCCAGCAGTACCAGCAATCAGCCCCAGCATTTT.

This clonotype has just a few counts. V is TRBV5-1 and J is TRBJ2-5; weak D call: TRBD1 (5 bases). CDR1 is SGHRS, CDR2 YFSETQ, per germline. The CDR3 has 13 residues. The V and J ends lost 1 base and 6 bases respectively, with 10 bases between them. In nucleotides, the CDR3 is TGCGCCAGCAGCTTGTTGCAGGGCCAGACCCAGTACTTC. Translating gives CASSLLQGQTQYF.